Listed here are 16 T cell receptor beta chains from one sample, sequenced in a study of T cells in Graves' hyperthyroidism and ophthalmopathy. TCR beta CDR3 region amplification was performed from RNA transcripts. HTBI primers were the set used in a first-round RT-PCR of the TCR CDR3. Each CDR3 protein is one row after TCRdb ran MiXCR on the multiplex PCR reads. The sample lists over 500,000 distinct CDR3 sequences; 15% to 20% were seen once. The specimen sequenced was blood. The source of these receptors is a young woman with Graves' ophthalmopathy.

This clonotype appeared many times. This rearrangement joins TRBV6-1 to TRBJ1-2, with 8 bases aligning to TRBD1. With 9 bases clipped from V and 8 bases from J, the junction kept 5 bases outside the gene matches. CDR1 is MNHNS and CDR2 is SASEGT in the germline V gene. The CDR3 contains 11 residues. The CDR3 coding sequence is TGTGCCAGTCGGACAGGGTTCGGCTACACCTTC. Translating it yields CASRTGFGYTF.

This clonotype showed up many times. The chain has TRBV3-1 and TRBJ2-3, with 7 bases fitting TRBD2. The CDR3 is made up of 16 amino acids. After removal of 0 bases from V and 3 bases from J, the junction contained 6 bases not matched to a gene. Germline V gene sequence: CDR1 LGHDT, CDR2 YNNKEL (reference sequence). Here the CDR3 DNA reads TGTGCCAGCAGCCAAGATCGGGCGGGAGTAACAGATACGCAGTATTTT. Translation gives CASSQDRAGVTDTQYF.

The chain has TRBV9 and TRBJ2-1; no definite D call. Germline V gene data show CDR1 as SGDLS and CDR2 as YYNGEE. Trimming took off 4 bases at V and 6 bases at J, with 11 bases between the two ends. The CDR3 runs to 13 residues. The CDR3 sequence: CASSLPPFNEQFF. CDR3 nucleotide sequence: TGTGCCAGCAGCCTCCCTCCCTTCAATGAGCAGTTCTTC. Using reference TRBV9 and TRBJ2-1 for the parts outside the CDR3, the full variable domain is DSGVTQTPKHLITATGQRVTLRCSPRSGDLSVYWYQQSLDQGLQFLIQYYNGEERAKGNILERFSAQQFPDLHSELNLSSLELGDSALYFCASSLPPFNEQFFGPGTRLTVL.

In this sample, this clonotype turned up many times. The gene calls are TRBV13 and TRBJ2-1, with TRBD2 as a possible D gene (7 bases). The CDR3 extends over 14 amino acids. The V gene lost 5 bases and the J gene lost 6 bases, with 14 bases spanning the gap. CDR1 is PRHDT and CDR2 is FYEKMQ in the germline V gene (reference sequence). The CDR3 DNA sequence: TGTGCCAGCAGCCGAGGGGGGGCGCGCAATGAGCAGTTCTTC. This encodes CASSRGGARNEQFF.

This clonotype was seen a handful of times. The J gene is TRBJ2-1, the V gene TRBV29-1; 12 bases are a match to TRBD2. V was pared by 1 base and J by 1 base, with 14 bases of the junction left unmatched. The CDR3 has 20 amino acids. Germline CDR1 SQVTM, CDR2 ANQGSEA. The CDR3 region has the DNA TGCAGCGTTGAAGGCGAGGGACTAGCGGGCCTTGCTCTTTCCTACAATGAGCAGTTCTTC. It codes for CSVEGEGLAGLALSYNEQFF.

The CDR3 bases are TGTGCCTGGAGTTTAGAATACGAGCAGTTCTTC. As protein: CAWSLEYEQFF. The J gene is TRBJ2-7, the V gene TRBV30; no definite D call. The DNA end is more similar to TRBJ2-1, so the J call may be wrong. In germline, CDR1 is GTSNPN, CDR2 SVGIG (reference sequence). The CDR3 sequence is 11 residues long.

Concerning this clonotype: One junction end does not reproduce the germline sequence, and a read error may be involved. The rearrangement uses TRBV6-2 or TRBV6-3 and TRBJ1-6, with D possibly being TRBD1 (5 bases). The CDR3 is made up of 14 amino acids. Per the germline V gene, CDR1 is MNHEY and CDR2 is SVGEGT. The CDR3 region is CASNYRSPNSPLHF. CDR3 DNA sequence: TGTGCCAGCAATTACAGGAGCCCGAATTCACCCCTCCACTTT.

This clonotype showed up many times. J is TRBJ2-3 and V is TRBV7-2; D uncertain. This CDR3 spans 15 amino acids. Trimming stripped 4 bases from V and 2 bases from J, with 13 bases between. Germline V gene sequence: CDR1 SGHTA, CDR2 FQGNSA. CDR3 region: CASSSQFAATDTQYF. The CDR3 DNA is TGTGCCAGCAGCTCTCAGTTTGCCGCCACAGATACGCAGTATTTT. Variable domain in full (rest from reference TRBV7-2 and TRBJ2-3): GAGVSQSPSNKVTEKGKDVELRCDPISGHTALYWYRQSLGQGLEFLIYFQGNSAPDKSGLPSDRFSAERTGGSVSTLTIQRTQQEDSAVYLCASSSQFAATDTQYFGPGTRLTVL.

The chain recombines TRBV6-4 with TRBJ2-3; no definite D call. The CDR3 totals 13 residues. Germline V gives CDR1 MRHNA, CDR2 SNTAGT. V lost 0 bases to trimming and J lost 3 bases, with 4 bases between them. The CDR3 spells CASSDSATDTQYF. The CDR3 DNA reads TGTGCCAGCAGTGACTCAGCGACAGATACGCAGTATTTT.

The rearrangement joins TRBV24-1 to TRBJ2-1; D unclear. Per the germline V gene, CDR1 is KGHDR and CDR2 is SFDVKD. The germline V and J ends were trimmed by 3 bases and 6 bases, with 14 bases remaining between them. This CDR3 is 15 amino acids long. The CDR3 DNA reads as TGTGCCACCAGTGATCCCCAAGAAATTAGCAATGAGCAGTTCTTC. Translated, it gives CATSDPQEISNEQFF.

The J gene is TRBJ1-3, the V gene TRBV28; TRBD1 matches 7 bases. Germline V gene sequence: CDR1 MDHEN, CDR2 SYDVKM. This CDR3 region has 15 residues. After removal of 6 bases from V and 0 bases from J, the junction contained 5 bases not matched to a gene. The CDR3 spells CASRSQGISGNTIYF. DNA for the CDR3: TGTGCCAGCAGGTCACAGGGGATCTCTGGAAACACCATATATTTT.

The rearrangement links TRBV4-1 to TRBJ1-2; the match to TRBD1 covers 10 bases. This CDR3 contains 14 residues. Germline V gene sequence: CDR1 MGHRA, CDR2 YSYEKL. After removal of 8 bases from V and 8 bases from J, the junction contained 11 bases not matched to a gene. CDR3 residues: CASGNDRGQKGYTF. DNA for the CDR3: TGCGCCAGCGGGAACGACAGGGGGCAAAAAGGCTACACCTTC.

Concerning this clonotype itself: A clone one base away is much larger, so this may be a read error. The genes are TRBV7-3 and TRBJ2-1; 11 bases agree with TRBD1. CDR3 size: 15 residues. Germline V gives CDR1 SGHTA, CDR2 FQGTGA. V trimming: 2 bases; J trimming: 9 bases; junction bases outside the gene matches: 6. CDR3 protein: CASSLDGTGGIEQFF. The CDR3 bases are TGTGCCAGCAGCTTAGATGGGACAGGGGGGATTGAGCAGTTCTTC.

The sample holds a few counts of this clonotype. This chain joins TRBV30 and TRBJ1-1; D gene unclear. Trimming took 5 bases from V and 0 from J, leaving 10 bases between them. CDR3 length: 13 residues. Germline V lookup: CDR1 GTSNPN, CDR2 SVGIG (reference sequence). CDR3 in amino acids: CAWLEFMNTEAFF. DNA for the CDR3: TGTGCCTGGCTCGAATTCATGAACACTGAAGCTTTCTTT.

This clonotype was counted many times. V and J are TRBV6-2 or TRBV6-3 and TRBJ2-1; 12 bases map to TRBD2. Germline V gene data show CDR1 as MNHEY and CDR2 as SVGEGT. V shed 5 bases and J 0 bases; nucleotides not matched to a gene: 11. The CDR3 has 19 residues. As DNA, the CDR3 is TGTGCCAGCAGTCCCGGGACTAGCGGGTCCTTGAGCTCCTACAATGAGCAGTTCTTC. Translated, it gives CASSPGTSGSLSSYNEQFF.

This clonotype has a count of ten or more. J is TRBJ2-7 and V is TRBV28; TRBD2 might be the D (6 bases). Trimming took off 4 bases at V and 2 bases at J, with 12 bases between the two ends. The CDR3 consists of 14 residues. Per the germline V gene, CDR1 is MDHEN and CDR2 is SYDVKM. This CDR3 is CASSSLGGTYEQYF. The CDR3 nucleotides are TGTGCCAGCAGTTCATTGGGGGGAACCTACGAGCAGTACTTC.